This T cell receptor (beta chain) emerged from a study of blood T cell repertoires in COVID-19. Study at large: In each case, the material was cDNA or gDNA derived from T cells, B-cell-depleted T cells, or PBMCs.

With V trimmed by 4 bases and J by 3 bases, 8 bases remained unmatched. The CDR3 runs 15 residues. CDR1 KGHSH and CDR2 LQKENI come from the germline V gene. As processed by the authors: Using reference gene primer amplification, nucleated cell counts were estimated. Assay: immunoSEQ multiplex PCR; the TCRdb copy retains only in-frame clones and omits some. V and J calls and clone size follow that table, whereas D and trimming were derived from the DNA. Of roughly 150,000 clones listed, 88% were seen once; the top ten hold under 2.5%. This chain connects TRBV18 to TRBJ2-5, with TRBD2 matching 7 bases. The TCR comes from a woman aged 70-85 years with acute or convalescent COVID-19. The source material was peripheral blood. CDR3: CASSQRLAGEETQYF. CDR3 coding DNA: TGTGCCAGCTCACAGCGACTAGCTGGAGAAGAGACCCAGTACTTC.